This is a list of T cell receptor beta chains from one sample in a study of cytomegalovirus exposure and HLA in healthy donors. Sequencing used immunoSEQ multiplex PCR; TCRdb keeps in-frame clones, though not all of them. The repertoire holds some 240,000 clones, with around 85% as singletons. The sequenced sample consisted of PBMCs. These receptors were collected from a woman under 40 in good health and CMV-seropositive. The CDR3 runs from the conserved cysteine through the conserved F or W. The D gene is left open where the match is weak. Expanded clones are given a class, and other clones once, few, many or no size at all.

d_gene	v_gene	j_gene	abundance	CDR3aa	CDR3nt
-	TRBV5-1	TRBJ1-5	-	CASSLRGGIQPQHF	TGCGCCAGCAGCTTGCGAGGAGGGATTCAGCCCCAGCATTTT
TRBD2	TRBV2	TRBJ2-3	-	CAGGGLMADTQYF	TGTGCCGGGGGAGGGTTGATGGCAGATACGCAGTATTTT
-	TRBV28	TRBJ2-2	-	CASSPGRINTGELFF	TGTGCCAGCAGCCCAGGGAGGATTAACACCGGGGAGCTGTTTTTT
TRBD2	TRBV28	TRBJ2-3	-	CASTYTTLKAGGSDTQYF	TGTGCCAGCACCTACACTACCTTGAAAGCGGGAGGGTCAGATACGCAGTATTTT
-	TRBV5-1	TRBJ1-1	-	CASSLDRANTEAFF	TGCGCCAGCAGCTTGGACAGGGCTAACACTGAAGCTTTCTTT
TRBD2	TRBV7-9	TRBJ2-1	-	CASIRTRKTNEQFF	TGTGCCAGCATCAGGACTAGGAAAACCAATGAGCAGTTCTTC
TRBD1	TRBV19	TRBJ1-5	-	CASSIGRGTGGRQPQHF	TGTGCCAGTAGTATAGGACGGGGCACAGGGGGACGGCAGCCCCAGCATTTT
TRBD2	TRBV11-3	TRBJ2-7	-	CASSRRDYSYEQYF	TGTGCCAGCAGTCGCAGGGACTACTCCTACGAGCAGTACTTC
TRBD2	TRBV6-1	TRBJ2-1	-	CASSVTSGGEQFF	TGTGCCAGCAGTGTAACTAGCGGAGGGGAGCAGTTCTTC
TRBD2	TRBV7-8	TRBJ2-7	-	CASSLDFAGGKNEQYF	TGTGCCAGCAGCTTAGATTTTGCGGGAGGGAAGAACGAGCAGTACTTC
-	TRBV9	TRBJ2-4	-	CASSVFDNPAKNIQYF	TGTGCCAGCAGCGTATTTGACAACCCGGCCAAAAACATTCAGTACTTC
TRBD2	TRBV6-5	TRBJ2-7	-	CASRSSGSIHEQYF	TGTGCCAGCAGATCTAGCGGGAGTATCCACGAGCAGTACTTC
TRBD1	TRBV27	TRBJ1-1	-	CASSSTGGTEAFF	TGTGCCAGCAGTTCCACAGGGGGCACTGAAGCTTTCTTT
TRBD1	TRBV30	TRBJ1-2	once	CAWSVGSGQVVYGYTF	TGTGCCTGGAGTGTTGGGTCGGGACAGGTAGTCTATGGCTACACCTTC
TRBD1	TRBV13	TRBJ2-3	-	CASSPWLERTGIDMLQYF	TGTGCCAGCAGCCCATGGCTTGAGAGGACAGGGATTGACATGTTGCAGTATTTT
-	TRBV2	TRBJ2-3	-	CASTKGRNTDTQYF	TGTGCCAGCACCAAAGGGAGAAACACAGATACGCAGTATTTT
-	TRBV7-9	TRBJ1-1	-	CASSLNLGGNTEAFF	TGTGCCAGCAGCTTAAATCTGGGGGGAAACACTGAAGCTTTCTTT
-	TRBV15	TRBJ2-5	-	CATSRDRVQETQYF	TGTGCCACCAGCAGAGATCGAGTCCAAGAGACCCAGTACTTC
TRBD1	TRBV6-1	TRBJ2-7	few	CASSKLWDRAYEQYF	TGTGCCAGCAGTAAACTTTGGGACAGAGCTTACGAGCAGTACTTC
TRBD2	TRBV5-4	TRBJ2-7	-	CASSSWGPSGTYEQYF	TGTGCCAGCAGCTCGTGGGGGCCTAGCGGGACCTACGAGCAGTACTTC
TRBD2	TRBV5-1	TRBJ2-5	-	CASGTGTSVQETQYF	TGCGCCAGCGGAACCGGGACTAGCGTTCAAGAGACCCAGTACTTC
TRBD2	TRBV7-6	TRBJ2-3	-	CASSFLAGAKDTQYF	TGTGCCAGCAGCTTTTTAGCGGGAGCTAAAGATACGCAGTATTTT
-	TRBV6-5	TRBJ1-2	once	CASGTGSNYGYTF	TGTGCCAGCGGTACAGGGAGTAACTATGGCTACACCTTC